This T cell receptor (beta chain) was observed in a study of STAT5B mutations in CD4+ large granular lymphocyte leukemia. Notes on the study in general: Top patient clones used TRBV06 genes more often: 8/27 versus 2/35 in controls. Data were not HLA-matched across samples. No patients shared main leukemic clonotypes, though 25% to 30% appeared at low frequency elsewhere.

There are a few counts of this clone. Its antigen is currently unknown. Per the original methods: The detection floor for productive clonotype frequency was 2.59 x 10-5. TCRdb keeps only in-frame clones here, not all; method: immunoSEQ multiplex PCR. Clonal size and the V and J genes are those of that table, whereas D and trimming came from the DNA. Here the sample spans roughly 19,000 clones, over 65% being singletons. The CDR3 loop spans 13 amino acids. Germline V gene lookup returns CDR1 SNHLY and CDR2 FYNNEI. The germline V and J ends were trimmed by 4 bases and 6 bases, with 10 bases remaining between them.

Sequencing was performed on CD4+ T cells from blood buffy coats. The receptor comes from a human donor in good health. V usage is TRBV2 and J usage is TRBJ1-5, with no clear D. In nucleotides, the CDR3 is TGTGCCAGCAGTGCCAACCCCGGTCAGCCCCAGCATTTT. It encodes CASSANPGQPQHF.